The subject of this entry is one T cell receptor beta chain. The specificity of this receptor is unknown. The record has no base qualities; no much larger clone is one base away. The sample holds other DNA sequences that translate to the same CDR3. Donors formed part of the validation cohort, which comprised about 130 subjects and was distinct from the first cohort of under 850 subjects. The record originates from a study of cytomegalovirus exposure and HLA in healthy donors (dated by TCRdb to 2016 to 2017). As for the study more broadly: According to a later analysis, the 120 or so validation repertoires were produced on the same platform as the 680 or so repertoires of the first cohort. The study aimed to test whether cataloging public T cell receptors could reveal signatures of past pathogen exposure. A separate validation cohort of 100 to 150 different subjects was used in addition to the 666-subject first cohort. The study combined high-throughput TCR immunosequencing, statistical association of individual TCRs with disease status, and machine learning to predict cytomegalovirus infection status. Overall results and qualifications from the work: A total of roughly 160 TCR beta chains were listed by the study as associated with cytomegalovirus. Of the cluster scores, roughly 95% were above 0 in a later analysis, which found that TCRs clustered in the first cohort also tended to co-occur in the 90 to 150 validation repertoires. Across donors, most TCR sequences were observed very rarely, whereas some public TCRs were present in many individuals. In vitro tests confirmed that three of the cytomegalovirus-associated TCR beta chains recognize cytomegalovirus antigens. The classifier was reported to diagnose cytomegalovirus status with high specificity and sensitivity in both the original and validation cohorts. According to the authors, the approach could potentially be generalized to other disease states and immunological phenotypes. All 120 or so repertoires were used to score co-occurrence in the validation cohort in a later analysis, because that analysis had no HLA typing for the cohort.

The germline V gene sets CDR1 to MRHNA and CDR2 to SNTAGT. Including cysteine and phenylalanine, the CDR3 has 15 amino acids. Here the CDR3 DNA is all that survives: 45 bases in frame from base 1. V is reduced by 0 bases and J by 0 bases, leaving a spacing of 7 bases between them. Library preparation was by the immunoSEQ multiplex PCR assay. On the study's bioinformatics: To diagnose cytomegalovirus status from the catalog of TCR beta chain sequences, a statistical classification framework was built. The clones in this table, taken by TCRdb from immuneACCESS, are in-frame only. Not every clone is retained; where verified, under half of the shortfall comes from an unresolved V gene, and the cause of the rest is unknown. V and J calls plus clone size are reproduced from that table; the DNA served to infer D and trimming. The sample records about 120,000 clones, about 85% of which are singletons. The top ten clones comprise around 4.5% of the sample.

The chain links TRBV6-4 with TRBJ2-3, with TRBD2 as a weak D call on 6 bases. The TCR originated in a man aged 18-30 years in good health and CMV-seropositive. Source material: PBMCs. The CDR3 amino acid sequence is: CASSDSAGSTDTQYF. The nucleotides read TGTGCCAGCAGTGACTCGGCGGGGAGCACAGATACGCAGTATTTT.